The 8 T cell receptor beta chains below were found in one sample sequenced in a study of blood T cells in healthy people across ages. The use of a sample-barcoded 5' primer and a J-beta primer mix characterized a second PCR of about 7 to 12 cycles. In TCRdb, the 5' RACE reads were re-called with MiXCR into one record per CDR3 protein. Of around 1.7 million distinct CDR3 sequences in the sample, 28% were seen once. Sequences were obtained from blood. Receptors were obtained from a woman between 25 and 40 years old in good health.

V is TRBV5-1 and J is TRBJ1-2; D is unresolved. Trimming removed 3 bases at V and 3 bases at J, with 15 bases between. The CDR3 runs to 15 residues. Germline CDR1 is SGHRS and CDR2 is YFSETQ. In DNA form, the CDR3 reads TGCGCCAGCAGCTGGAGTGGACTGGGAGACTATGGCTACACCTTC. This translates into CASSWSGLGDYGYTF. The whole variable domain, filled in from reference TRBV5-1 and TRBJ1-2, reads KAGVTQTPRYLIKTRGQQVTLSCSPISGHRSVSWYQQTPGQGLQFLFEYFSETQRNKGNFPGRFSGRQFSNSRSEMNVSTLELGDSALYLCASSWSGLGDYGYTFGSGTRLTVV.

On this clonotype: Just one base apart from a much larger clone, this may be a read error. The chain uses TRBV5-5 and TRBJ1-1; unclear D gene. CDR1 SGHKS and CDR2 YYEKEE come from the germline V gene (reference sequence). The CDR3 runs to 13 residues. CDR3 sequence reads: CASGLQSNTEAFF. The CDR3 nucleotides are TGTGCCAGCGGCTTGCAAAGCAACACTGAAGCTTTCTTT.

The table lists this clonotype with many counts. The chain employs TRBV12-3 or TRBV12-4 and TRBJ2-7, with D hard to call. The CDR3 sequence is 12 residues long. V lost 5 bases and J 4 bases, leaving 9 bases between the germline ends. As DNA, the CDR3 is TGTGCCAGCAGTACGGCGAGGTACGAGCAGTACTTC. Encoded protein: CASSTARYEQYF.

Worth noting for this clonotype: Germline is not matched at one junction end, which may reflect a read error. This chain uses TRBV12-3 or TRBV12-4 with TRBJ2-7, with D possibly matching TRBD1 (6 bases). This CDR3 has 13 residues. The CDR3 DNA sequence: TGTGCCTGCAGCCCCGGACAGTACGTACAGCAGTACTTC. Translated, it gives CACSPGQYVQQYF.

This clonotype has more than one count but fewer than ten. The chain employs TRBV29-1 and TRBJ2-7, with 7 positions matching TRBD1. Germline assignment: CDR1 SQVTM and CDR2 ANQGSEA. The CDR3 length is 14 residues. With 3 bases clipped from V and 0 bases from J, the junction kept 5 bases outside the gene matches. The CDR3 region has the DNA TGCAGCGTTGAGTGGACAGGTTCCTCCTACGAGCAGTACTTC. Its translation: CSVEWTGSSYEQYF.

This clonotype was detected a few times. This chain uses TRBV18 with TRBJ1-6; D is possibly TRBD1 (5 bases). CDR1 is KGHSH, CDR2 LQKENI, per germline. Trimming removed 10 bases from V and 5 bases from J, with 9 bases in between. This CDR3 has 12 residues. In nucleotides, the CDR3 is TGTGCCACCGCGACAGATAATTCACCCCTCCACTTT. Translating it yields CATATDNSPLHF.

This clonotype was seen a few times. The V and J genes are TRBV7-3 and TRBJ2-1; 7 bases are a match to TRBD2. Looked up from germline, CDR1 is SGHTA and CDR2 is FQGTGA. The CDR3 sequence is 12 residues long. CDR3 residues: CGHPGGVNEQFF. DNA of the CDR3: TGTGGACACCCTGGGGGGGTGAATGAGCAGTTCTTC. The full variable domain, with the rest looked up from reference TRBV7-3 and TRBJ2-1, is GAGVSQTPSNKVTEKGKYVELRCDPISGHTALYWYRQSLGQGPEFLIYFQGTGAADDSGLPNDRFFAVRPEGSVSTLKIQRTERGDSAVYLCGHPGGVNEQFFGPGTRLTVL.

This chain connects TRBV20-1 to TRBJ2-1; D not certain. Germline V gene data show CDR1 as DFQATT and CDR2 as SNEGSKA (reference sequence). This CDR3 has 12 residues. V lost 1 base and J 8 bases, leaving 9 bases between the germline ends. The CDR3 coding sequence is TGCAGTGCTAGAGCCACCGCGTATGAGCAGTTCTTC. This encodes CSARATAYEQFF.